This T cell receptor beta chain was found in a study of cytomegalovirus exposure and HLA in healthy donors. Study-wide results and caveats: Among TCR sequences, most were rare, though some public TCRs appeared in many donors. The authors judged a highly shared variant cluster likely a sequencing artifact. In a later analysis, HLA-associated beta chains showed higher expansion and lower generation probabilities than comparable chains.

As concerns this clone: As yet, its antigen is unknown.

PCR used 60 Vbeta primers and 13 Jbeta primers. The method was immunoSEQ multiplex PCR; TCRdb's version includes in-frame clones alone and lacks a portion of them. This repertoire shows 100,000 to 150,000 clones, 70% to 85% found once; its top ten account for around 3.9%. Per the germline V gene, CDR1 is DFQATT and CDR2 is SNEGSKA (reference sequence). The V end was cut by 5 bases, the J end by 3 bases, with 8 bases between. The CDR3 is 11 residues long. The rearrangement joins TRBV20-1 to TRBJ2-7; D is ambiguous. The material sequenced was PBMCs. The receptor's source is a human donor in good health. Here the CDR3 DNA reads TGCAGTGCTGCGGAAAGCTACGAGCAGTACTTC. Translation: CSAAESYEQYF.